The source of this T cell receptor beta chain is a study of shared clonotypes between healthy human individuals. Study information: Three plates were used per donor for CD4 naive, three for CD4 memory, two for CD8 naive and one for CD8 memory. The study, taken as a whole, reports: Limited genetic and exposure-history diversity came from having few donors.

The V gene's germline CDR1 is MNHNS and CDR2 SASEGT. This CDR3 has 12 amino acids. The V end lost 3 bases, the J end lost 5 bases, and 4 bases lay between the germline ends. Notes on this clone: Its antigen is not identified.

At the deep level, the assay was run. Data came from immunoSEQ multiplex PCR; TCRdb stores just in-frame clones and leaves some out. Of around 1.9 million clones listed, around 93% are singletons. As defined, naive CD8 cells were CD45RO-negative and positively selected for CCR7, with terminally differentiated effector memory CD45RA+ cells excluded. Healthy adults negative for HIV, lacking recent acute infections or vaccinations, served as donors. This TCR came from a man between 18 and 29 years old in good health. Some clones in this sample may be carry-over from other donors' samples. This chain links TRBV6-1 with TRBJ1-4; D not resolved. Sequenced: naive CD8+ T cells from PBMCs. CDR3 loop: CASSEVNEKLFF. DNA of the CDR3: TGTGCCAGCAGTGAGGTGAATGAAAAACTGTTTTTT.